This T cell receptor (beta chain) was recovered during a study of follicular helper T cells after annual influenza vaccination. V lost 1 base, J lost 15 bases, and 15 bases lay in between. The germline CDR1 and CDR2 sequences are SGHTA and FQGNSA. This CDR3 has 13 residues. Some clones are missing from TCRdb's copy, which holds only in-frame ones; the method was immunoSEQ multiplex PCR. This sample carries about 5,600 clones, almost 85% of them seen once, and the ten largest clones take approximately 2.5%. The time point: 2015-2016 season, 7 days after influenza vaccination. Non-naive CD4+CXCR5+PD-1+ cTfh were sorted into ICOS+CD38+ and ICOS-CD38- fractions.

The TCR originated in an adult who received the influenza vaccine. The specimen comprised CXCR5+ CD38- circulating T follicular helper cells from blood, sampled 7 days after influenza vaccination. Documented subset: circulating Tfh, non-naive CD4+CXCR5+PD-1+ (ICOS+CD38+ or ICOS-CD38-). The chain recombines TRBV7-2 with TRBJ1-4; a possible D gene is TRBD1 (5 bases). CDR3 protein: CASSLDNQGGLFF. The DNA of the CDR3 is TGTGCCAGCAGCTTAGACAACCAGGGAGGATTGTTTTTT.